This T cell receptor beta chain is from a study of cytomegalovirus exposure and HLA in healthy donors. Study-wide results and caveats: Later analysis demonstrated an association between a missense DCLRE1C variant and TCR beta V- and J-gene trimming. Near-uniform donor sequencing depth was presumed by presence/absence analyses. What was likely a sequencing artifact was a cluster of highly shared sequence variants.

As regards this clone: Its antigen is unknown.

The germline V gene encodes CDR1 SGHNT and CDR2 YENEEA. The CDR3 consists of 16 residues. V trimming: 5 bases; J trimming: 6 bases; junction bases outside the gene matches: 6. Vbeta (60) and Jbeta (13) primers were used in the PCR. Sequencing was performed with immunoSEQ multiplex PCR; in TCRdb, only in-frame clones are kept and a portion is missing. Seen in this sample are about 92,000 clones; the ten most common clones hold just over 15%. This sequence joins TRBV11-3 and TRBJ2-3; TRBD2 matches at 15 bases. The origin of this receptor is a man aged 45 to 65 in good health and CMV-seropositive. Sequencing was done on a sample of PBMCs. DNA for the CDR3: TGTGCCAGCAGCACCGGACTAGCGGGAGGGGGGGATACGCAGTATTTT. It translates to CASSTGLAGGGDTQYF. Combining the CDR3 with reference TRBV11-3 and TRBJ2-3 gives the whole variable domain EAGVVQSPRYKIIEKKQPVAFWCNPISGHNTLYWYLQNLGQGPELLIRYENEEAVDDSQLPKDRFSAERLKGVDSTLKIQPAELGDSAVYLCASSTGLAGGGDTQYFGPGTRLTVL.